This note documents a single T cell receptor beta chain sequence. Methods used by the authors: Reference gene primer amplification in the assay estimated nucleated cell counts. The table came from immunoSEQ multiplex PCR; TCRdb's copy has only in-frame clones and leaves some out. D and trimming come from the DNA, and the V and J calls and clone size come from that table. The sample holds 380,000 or so clones, more than 65% seen once. This CDR3 spans 11 amino acids. Trimming shortened V by 4 bases and J by 1 base, and 2 bases separated the two germline ends. CDR1 SGHRS and CDR2 YFSETQ come from the germline V gene. This entry is derived from a study of blood T cell repertoires in COVID-19. Study at large: Samples taken during acute and convalescent COVID-19 were collected in the United States, Italy and Spain. In each case, the material was cDNA or gDNA derived from T cells, B-cell-depleted T cells, or PBMCs.

This rearrangement joins TRBV5-1 to TRBJ1-2; D not resolved. Material: peripheral blood. This receptor was taken from a human donor with acute or convalescent COVID-19. The donor label of this sample is uncertain. The DNA for the CDR3 is TGCGCCAGCAGCCTTAACTATGGCTACACCTTC. This encodes CASSLNYGYTF.